Below are 4 T cell receptor beta chains sequenced from a single sample in a study of CD8 T cells in Susac syndrome. An input of roughly 0.45 to 1 ug of RNA was subjected to reverse transcription using random hexamers. In TCRdb, the immunoSEQ multiplex PCR reads were re-called with MiXCR into one record per CDR3 protein. Counted here are just over 150,000 distinct CDR3 sequences, 85% to 95% occurring once; the ten biggest clones make up 0.2% to 0.25%. Sequences were obtained from CD8+ T cells from PBMCs. Every receptor here comes from a human donor with multiple sclerosis.

This clonotype occurred once. The CDR3 loop reads CSVGRENQPQHF. In nucleotides, the CDR3 is TGCAGCGTTGGAAGAGAAAATCAGCCCCAGCATTTT. The rearrangement joins TRBV29-1 to TRBJ1-5; D not certain. CDR1 and CDR2 from the germline V gene are SQVTM and ANQGSEA. The CDR3 sequence is 12 residues long. The germline V and J ends were trimmed by 4 bases and 4 bases, with 8 bases remaining between them.

In its sample, this clonotype was seen once. The J gene is TRBJ1-1, the V gene TRBV9; tentatively, D is TRBD1 (5 bases). The CDR3 loop spans 17 amino acids. V lost 7 bases and J lost 5, with 27 bases in between. Germline CDR1 reads SGDLS; CDR2 reads YYNGEE. The CDR3 sequence: CASGPPASVGVGTEAFF. In DNA form, the CDR3 reads TGTGCCAGCGGCCCCCCGGCCAGCGTGGGGGTTGGGACTGAAGCTTTCTTT.

V is TRBV11-2 and J is TRBJ2-1; 7 bases map to TRBD2. CDR1 and CDR2 (germline): SGHAT, FQNNGV. The CDR3 has 12 residues. The ends lost 3 bases at V and 7 bases at J; junction bases unmatched: 0. CDR3 sequence reads: CASSFGGNEQFF. The CDR3 region has the DNA TGTGCCAGCAGCTTCGGGGGGAATGAGCAGTTCTTC.

The gene calls are TRBV27 and TRBJ2-3; 9 positions match TRBD1. This CDR3 comprises 15 residues. The junction had 6 bases not matched to a gene; V was cut back by 4 bases and J by 4 bases. Germline assignment: CDR1 MNHEY and CDR2 SMNVEV (reference sequence). The CDR3 spells CASSSNRGHPDTQYF. The CDR3, as DNA: TGTGCCAGCAGTTCAAACAGGGGGCACCCAGATACGCAGTATTTT.